This TCR beta chain originates from a study of T cell changes during pregnancy in multiple sclerosis. Using immunoSEQ multiplex PCR, the repertoire was profiled, and TCRdb retains in-frame clones only, with some absent. The sample includes tens of thousands of clones, 85% to 95% of them seen just once. CDR3 length: 12 amino acids. V gave up 3 bases and J gave up 6 bases, with 7 bases separating them. The germline CDR1 and CDR2 sequences are MNHNS and SASEGT. This TCR was sampled from a female donor in good health, enrolled as a control in a pregnancy study. V usage is TRBV6-1 and J usage is TRBJ2-3, with D possibly matching TRBD2 (6 bases). The starting material was peripheral blood, obtained in the second trimester of pregnancy. The CDR3 loop reads CASSEEGDTQYF. The DNA of the CDR3 is TGTGCCAGCAGTGAGGAGGGGGATACGCAGTATTTT.